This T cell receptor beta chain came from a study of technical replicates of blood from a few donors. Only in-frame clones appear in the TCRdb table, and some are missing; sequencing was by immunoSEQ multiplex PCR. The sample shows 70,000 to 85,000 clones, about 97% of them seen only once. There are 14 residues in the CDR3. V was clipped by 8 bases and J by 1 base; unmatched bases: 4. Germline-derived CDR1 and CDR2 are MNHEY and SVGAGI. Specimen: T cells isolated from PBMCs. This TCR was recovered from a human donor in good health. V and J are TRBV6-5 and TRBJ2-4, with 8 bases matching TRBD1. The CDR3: CASGRQGAKNIQYF. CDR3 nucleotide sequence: TGTGCCAGCGGACGACAGGGGGCCAAAAACATTCAGTACTTC.